What follows is one T cell receptor (beta chain) and its context. No antigen is known for it. The input lacks base qualities; no much larger clone sits a single base away. The donors were roughly 39 Caucasian individuals from Russia, aged roughly 6 to 100 years, who were systemically healthy. Each donor gave 8 to 10 milliliters of peripheral blood, collected into EDTA-treated Vacutainer tubes. Ficoll-Paque density-gradient centrifugation was used to isolate PBMCs, with at least 7 million obtained per sample. Total RNA, at least 6 micrograms per sample, was extracted from PBMCs with Trizol reagent. The percentages of naive CD45RAhigh/CD27high T cells were determined by flow cytometry on a PBMC aliquot from every donor. This entry comes from a study of blood T cells in healthy people across ages (dated by TCRdb to about 2015). Study-level background: In model experiments, template switching captured about one uniquely barcoded TCR beta cDNA molecule for every two T cells. The study measured age-related changes in TCR beta repertoire diversity using deep sequencing normalized with unique cDNA molecular identifiers. The donors were split into four age groups: young (average 16 years), middle-aged (roughly 39), aged (62) and long-lived (more than 80). Donors of different ages were randomly distributed across sequencing lanes to avoid experimental bias. For two donors (one aged 18 to 29 and one aged 80 or older), the study analyzed two additional independent replicas of 1 million unique cDNA reads from the same blood draw. On the study overall, not on this receptor specifically: Compared with the aged group, more naive CD4+ T cells, fewer expanded clones and increased TCR diversity were shown by the long-lived group, suggesting age selection. Observed TCR beta diversity per million T cells fell roughly linearly with age, and a significant reduction was already apparent by age about 38. Estimates of total diversity based on one million sequenced T cells were considered lower bounds and underestimates. Because donor CMV infection status was unknown, age-related changes in expanded clonotypes were potentially confounded. There was a strong correlation between observed TCR beta diversity and the percentage of naive T cells measured by flow cytometry. Since profiling was done on bulk unsorted PBMCs, naive and antigen-experienced compartments could not be conclusively compared.

The trim is 0 bases for V and 4 bases for J, with a gap of 13 bases between the germline ends. Measured from the cysteine to the phenylalanine, the CDR3 is 16 residues long. The retained sequence is limited to the CDR3, 48 bases, with the frame set at the first base. CDR1 and CDR2 (LGHDT, YNNKEL) derive from the germline V gene (reference sequence). Libraries were constructed by 5' RACE. The reads were generated on an Illumina HiSeq 2500. A second PCR of about 7 to 12 cycles was performed with a sample-barcoded 5' primer and a J-beta primer mix. Each TCR beta cDNA molecule received a unique molecular identifier from a template-switch 5' adaptor carrying 12 random nucleotides. Each sample yielded at least 3 million CDR3-containing paired-end reads. First-strand cDNA synthesis was performed from all RNA using the Mint cDNA synthesis kit, with priming by a TRBC-specific oligonucleotide. All cDNA was treated with uracil-DNA glycosylase and then went through a first 18-cycle PCR with the universal primers M1SS and BC2_uni_R. On the study's bioinformatics: Each sample was normalized by randomly selecting 1 million high-quality reads, each carrying a distinct molecular identifier. Instead of being binned into consensus sequences, reads with shared molecular identifiers were discarded. MiTCR, with a Q25 quality threshold and the strictest error-elimination algorithm, was used for CDR3 identification, clonotype clustering and error correction. Lower-bound total TCR beta diversity was estimated with a nonparametric unseen species model using Euler transformation. TCRdb cleaned the public reads at Q25 with fastp, built clones with MiXCR and kept in-frame beta chains. Every distinct CDR3 protein forms one entry, paired with its most common genes and DNA. For this entry, the V and J calls and clone size follow TCRdb and not the study's own pipeline. A total of about 720,000 distinct CDR3 sequences appear in this sample, about a fifth of them only once. Of the sample, around a fifth falls within the top ten clones.

Sequencing input: blood. The V gene is TRBV3-1 and the J gene is TRBJ2-1; TRBD2 is perhaps the D gene, given 5 matching bases. The origin of this receptor is a man aged 70 or older in good health. This receptor has the CDR3 CASSQDHSRGYNEQFF. Here is the DNA: TGTGCCAGCAGCCAAGATCACTCGAGAGGGTACAATGAGCAGTTCTTC.